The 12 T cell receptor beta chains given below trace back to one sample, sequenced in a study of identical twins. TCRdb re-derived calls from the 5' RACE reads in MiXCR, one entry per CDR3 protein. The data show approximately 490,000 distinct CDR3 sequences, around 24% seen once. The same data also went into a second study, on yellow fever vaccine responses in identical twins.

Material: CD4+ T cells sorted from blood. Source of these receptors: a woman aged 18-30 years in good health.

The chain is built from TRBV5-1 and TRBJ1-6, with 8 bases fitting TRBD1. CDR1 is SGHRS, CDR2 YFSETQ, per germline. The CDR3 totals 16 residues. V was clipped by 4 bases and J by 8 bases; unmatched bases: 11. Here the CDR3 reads CASSTQGADIYSPLHF. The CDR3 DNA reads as TGCGCCAGCAGCACGCAGGGGGCAGACATCTATTCACCCCTCCACTTT.

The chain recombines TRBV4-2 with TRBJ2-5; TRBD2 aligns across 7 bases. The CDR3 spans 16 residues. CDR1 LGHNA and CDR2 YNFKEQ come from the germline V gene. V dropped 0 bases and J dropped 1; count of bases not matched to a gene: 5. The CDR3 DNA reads TGTGCCAGCAGCCAAGATCGAGCGGGGTCCCAAGAGACCCAGTACTTC. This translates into CASSQDRAGSQETQYF.

In nucleotides, the CDR3 is TGTGCCAGCAGTGGACGACCGACCAGGAAACTCTATGGCTACACCTTC. Protein product: CASSGRPTRKLYGYTF. The chain links TRBV27 to TRBJ1-2, with D unclear. CDR1 is MNHEY, CDR2 SMNVEV, per germline (reference sequence). The V end lost 5 bases, the J end lost 4 bases, and 20 bases lay between the germline ends. This CDR3 has 16 amino acids.

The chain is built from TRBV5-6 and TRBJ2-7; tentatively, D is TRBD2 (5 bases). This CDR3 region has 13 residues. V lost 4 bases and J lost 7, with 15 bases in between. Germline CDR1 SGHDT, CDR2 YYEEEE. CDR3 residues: CASSPRSTGEQYV. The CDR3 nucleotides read TGTGCCAGCAGCCCCCGGTCCACGGGGGAGCAGTACGTC.

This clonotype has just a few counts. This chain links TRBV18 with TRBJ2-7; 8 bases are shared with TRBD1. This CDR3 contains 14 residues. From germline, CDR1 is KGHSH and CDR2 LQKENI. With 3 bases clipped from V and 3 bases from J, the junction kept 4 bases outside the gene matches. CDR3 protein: CASSPGQENYEQYF. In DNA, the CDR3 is TGTGCCAGCTCACCGGGACAGGAAAACTACGAGCAGTACTTC.

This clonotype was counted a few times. The CDR3 loop reads CSVDSVYNEQFF. The CDR3 region has the DNA TGCAGCGTTGATTCGGTGTACAATGAGCAGTTCTTC. The chain uses TRBV29-1 and TRBJ2-1; D gene ambiguous. Deletions cut 3 bases from V and 4 bases from J, with 7 bases between. The CDR3 is 12 residues long. Germline V gene lookup returns CDR1 SQVTM and CDR2 ANQGSEA.

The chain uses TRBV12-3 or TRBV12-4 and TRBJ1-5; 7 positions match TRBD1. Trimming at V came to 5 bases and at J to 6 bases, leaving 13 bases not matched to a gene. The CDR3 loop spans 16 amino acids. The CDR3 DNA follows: TGTGCCAGCAGTCCCCGACAGGGTAGGGTACGTCAGCCCCAGCATTTT. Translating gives CASSPRQGRVRQPQHF.

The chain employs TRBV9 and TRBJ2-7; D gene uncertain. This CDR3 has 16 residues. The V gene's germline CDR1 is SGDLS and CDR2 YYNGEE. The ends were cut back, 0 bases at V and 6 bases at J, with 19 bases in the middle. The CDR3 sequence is CASSVGEADVKGEQYV. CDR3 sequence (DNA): TGTGCCAGCAGCGTAGGTGAGGCGGACGTTAAGGGCGAGCAGTACGTC.

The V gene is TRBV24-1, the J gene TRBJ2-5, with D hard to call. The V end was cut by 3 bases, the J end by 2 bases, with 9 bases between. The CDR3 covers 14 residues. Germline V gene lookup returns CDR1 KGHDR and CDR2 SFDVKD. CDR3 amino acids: CATSDRATQETQYF. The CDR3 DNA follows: TGTGCCACCAGTGATCGGGCTACTCAAGAGACCCAGTACTTC.

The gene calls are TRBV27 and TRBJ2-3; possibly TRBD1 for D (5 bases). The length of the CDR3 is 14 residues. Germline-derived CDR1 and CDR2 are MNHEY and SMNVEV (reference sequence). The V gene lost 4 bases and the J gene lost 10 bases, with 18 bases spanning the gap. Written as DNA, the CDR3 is TGTGCCAGCAGTTCTCAGGGTCCCCCTTATGCGCAGTATTTT. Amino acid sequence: CASSSQGPPYAQYF.

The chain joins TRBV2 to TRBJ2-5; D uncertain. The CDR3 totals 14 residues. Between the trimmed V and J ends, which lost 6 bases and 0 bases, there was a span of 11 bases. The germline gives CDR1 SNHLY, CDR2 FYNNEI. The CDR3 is CASSGDTYQETQYF. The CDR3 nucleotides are TGTGCCAGCAGCGGAGACACGTACCAAGAGACCCAGTACTTC.

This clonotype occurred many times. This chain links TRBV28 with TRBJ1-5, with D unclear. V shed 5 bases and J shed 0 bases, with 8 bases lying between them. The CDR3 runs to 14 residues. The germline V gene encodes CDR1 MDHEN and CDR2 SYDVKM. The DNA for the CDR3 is TGTGCCAGCAGTCCCGGTCATAGCAATCAGCCCCAGCATTTT. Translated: CASSPGHSNQPQHF.